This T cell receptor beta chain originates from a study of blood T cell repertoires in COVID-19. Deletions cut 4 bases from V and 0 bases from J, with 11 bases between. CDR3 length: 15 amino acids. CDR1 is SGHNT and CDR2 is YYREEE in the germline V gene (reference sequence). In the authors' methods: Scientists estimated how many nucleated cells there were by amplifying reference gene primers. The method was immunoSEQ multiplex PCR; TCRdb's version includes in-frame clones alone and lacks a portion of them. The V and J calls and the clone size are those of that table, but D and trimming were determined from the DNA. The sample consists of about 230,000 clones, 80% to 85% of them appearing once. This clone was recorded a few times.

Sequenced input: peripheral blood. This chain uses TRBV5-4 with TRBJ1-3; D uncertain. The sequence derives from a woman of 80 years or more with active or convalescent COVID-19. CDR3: CASSRGLDSGNTIYF. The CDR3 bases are TGTGCCAGCAGCCGCGGGCTCGACTCTGGAAACACCATATATTTT.